The clone carrying this T cell receptor (beta chain) was counted between two and nine times. Template material for amplifying TCR beta CDR3 regions consisted of RNA transcripts. Carried out on the TCR CDR3, a first-round RT-PCR used the HTBI primer set. TCRdb recomputed calls from the multiplex PCR reads with MiXCR, one row per CDR3 protein. Of under 250,000 distinct CDR3 sequences in the sample, about 15% were seen once. CDR3 size: 14 residues. Per germline, CDR1 MNHNS and CDR2 SASEGT. V lost 6 bases and J 7 bases, leaving 15 bases between the germline ends. These data come from a study of T cells in Graves' hyperthyroidism and ophthalmopathy.

The specimen sequenced was blood. This clonotype was obtained from a man aged 45-65 years with Graves' hyperthyroidism. The chain carries TRBV6-1 and TRBJ1-4, with D unclear. The CDR3 loop reads CASRAREYSEKLFF. The CDR3 nucleotides read TGTGCCAGCAGAGCGAGGGAATACAGTGAAAAACTGTTTTTT.